This is a list of T cell receptor beta chains from one sample in a study of T cells after somatic rescue of genetic block. Using immunoSEQ multiplex PCR, the repertoire was profiled, and TCRdb retains in-frame clones only, with some absent. The sample includes tens of thousands of clones, roughly 93% of them seen just once. The specimen sequenced was peripheral blood mononuclear cells (PBMCs). The receptors were sampled from a young man. CDR3s include the opening cysteine and the closing phenylalanine or tryptophan. Fields, in order: J gene, clone size, V gene, D gene, CDR3 protein, CDR3 DNA. The D gene is left open where the match is weak. A clone size is listed for some rows: how often the clone was seen (once, few, many), or a class if it is expanded.

J: TRBJ1-5; size: once; V: TRBV5-6; D: NA; CDR3: CASSRTDYSNQPQHF; DNA: TGTGCCAGCAGCCGGACAGATTATAGCAATCAGCCCCAGCATTTT
J: TRBJ2-7; size: once; V: TRBV11-2; D: TRBD1; CDR3: CASSLAGGTGIEQYF; DNA: TGTGCCAGCAGCTTAGCCGGTGGGACAGGCATCGAGCAGTACTTC
J: TRBJ2-6; size: NA; V: TRBV7-9; D: TRBD1; CDR3: CASSQSTGTGANVLTF; DNA: TGTGCCAGCAGCCAATCGACAGGGACTGGGGCCAACGTCCTGACTTTC
J: TRBJ2-5; size: NA; V: TRBV6-5; D: NA; CDR3: CASSQLRDSRETQYF; DNA: TGTGCCAGCAGTCAACTCCGGGACTCCAGGGAGACCCAGTACTTC
J: TRBJ1-1; size: NA; V: TRBV11-1; D: NA; CDR3: CASRPLVQLTEAFF; DNA: TGTGCCAGCAGACCTCTTGTTCAGCTCACTGAAGCTTTCTTT
J: TRBJ2-5; size: NA; V: TRBV29-1; D: NA; CDR3: CSVEGGQGLETQYF; DNA: TGCAGCGTTGAAGGGGGGCAGGGGCTAGAGACCCAGTACTTC
J: TRBJ2-7; size: NA; V: TRBV5-4; D: NA; CDR3: CASSFGARYEQYF; DNA: TGTGCCAGCAGCTTCGGGGCTCGCTACGAGCAGTACTTC
J: TRBJ2-7; size: NA; V: TRBV7-9; D: TRBD2; CDR3: CASSTSGAYEQYF; DNA: TGTGCCAGCAGCACCAGCGGGGCCTACGAGCAGTACTTC
J: TRBJ1-2; size: once; V: TRBV19; D: NA; CDR3: CATHHMRQEINYGYTF; DNA: TGTGCCACCCACCATATGAGGCAGGAAATAAACTATGGCTACACCTTC
J: TRBJ1-2; size: NA; V: TRBV2; D: NA; CDR3: CASSRGQRGYGYTF; DNA: TGTGCCAGCAGTCGGGGCCAAAGGGGGTATGGCTACACCTTC
J: TRBJ2-7; size: NA; V: TRBV27; D: NA; CDR3: CASSLSLSHYSSYEQYF; DNA: TGTGCCAGCAGTTTAAGTTTGTCTCACTATTCCTCCTACGAGCAGTACTTC
J: TRBJ2-1; size: NA; V: TRBV13; D: TRBD2; CDR3: CASSKRLAGGTTRSYNEQFF; DNA: TGTGCCAGCAGCAAAAGATTAGCGGGAGGCACAACCCGCTCCTACAATGAGCAGTTCTTC
J: TRBJ2-7; size: NA; V: TRBV27; D: NA; CDR3: CASSLAGAISYEQYF; DNA: TGTGCCAGCAGCCTCGCAGGGGCGATCTCCTACGAGCAGTACTTC
J: TRBJ2-1; size: NA; V: TRBV18; D: TRBD1; CDR3: CASSQGTEDNEQFF; DNA: TGTGCCAGCTCACAAGGGACAGAAGACAATGAGCAGTTCTTC
J: TRBJ1-4; size: NA; V: TRBV5-1; D: TRBD1; CDR3: CASSTDRANEKLFF; DNA: TGCGCCAGCAGCACCGACAGGGCTAATGAAAAACTGTTTTTT
J: TRBJ2-3; size: NA; V: TRBV30; D: TRBD2; CDR3: CAWGGLAGPTDTQYF; DNA: TGTGCCTGGGGGGGACTAGCGGGGCCCACAGATACGCAGTATTTT
J: TRBJ2-1; size: NA; V: TRBV27; D: NA; CDR3: CASSLSGAYNEQFF; DNA: TGTGCCAGCAGTTTAAGCGGAGCCTACAATGAGCAGTTCTTC
J: TRBJ1-1; size: NA; V: TRBV5-4; D: TRBD1; CDR3: CASSFTGGHTEAFF; DNA: TGTGCCAGCAGCTTTACAGGGGGCCACACTGAAGCTTTCTTT
J: TRBJ2-7; size: NA; V: TRBV6-5; D: TRBD2; CDR3: CASSILAGQTYEQYF; DNA: TGTGCCAGCAGTATACTAGCGGGCCAAACCTACGAGCAGTACTTC
J: TRBJ2-6; size: NA; V: TRBV6-1; D: TRBD1; CDR3: CASSVGGQGYGANVLTF; DNA: TGTGCCAGCAGTGTGGGGGGACAGGGGTATGGGGCCAACGTCCTGACTTTC
J: TRBJ1-6; size: few; V: TRBV27; D: TRBD1; CDR3: CASNDRGNSPLHF; DNA: TGTGCCAGCAATGACAGGGGGAATTCACCCCTCCACTTT
J: TRBJ2-1; size: NA; V: TRBV6-1; D: NA; CDR3: CASSVGLSLGNEQFF; DNA: TGTGCCAGTAGTGTAGGTCTATCTTTGGGTAATGAGCAGTTCTTC
J: TRBJ2-2; size: NA; V: TRBV7-7; D: TRBD1; CDR3: CASSANRQGAAGELFF; DNA: TGTGCCAGCAGCGCTAACCGGCAGGGGGCTGCCGGGGAGCTGTTTTTT
J: TRBJ2-2; size: NA; V: TRBV7-6; D: NA; CDR3: CASSLRGQGNTGELFF; DNA: TGTGCCAGCAGCCTCCGGGGGCAGGGTAACACCGGGGAGCTGTTTTTT
J: TRBJ2-7; size: NA; V: TRBV6-5; D: NA; CDR3: CASTRTATYEQYF; DNA: TGTGCCAGCACCCGGACAGCCACCTACGAGCAGTACTTC
J: TRBJ1-1; size: NA; V: TRBV28; D: TRBD1; CDR3: CASSDRQGNTEAFF; DNA: TGTGCCAGCAGTGACCGACAGGGGAACACTGAAGCTTTCTTT
J: TRBJ1-1; size: NA; V: TRBV14; D: NA; CDR3: CASSQESRRNTEAFF; DNA: TGTGCCAGCAGCCAAGAATCGAGGAGGAACACTGAAGCTTTCTTT
J: TRBJ1-2; size: NA; V: TRBV19; D: NA; CDR3: CASTGFGETRNYGYTF; DNA: TGTGCCAGTACGGGATTCGGGGAGACTCGCAACTATGGCTACACCTTC
J: TRBJ2-1; size: NA; V: TRBV28; D: TRBD2; CDR3: CASSPHGLAGIYEQFF; DNA: TGTGCCAGCAGTCCCCACGGACTAGCGGGAATCTATGAGCAGTTCTTC
J: TRBJ2-7; size: NA; V: TRBV5-1; D: NA; CDR3: CASSLEGVSYEQYF; DNA: TGCGCCAGCAGCTTGGAAGGGGTCTCCTACGAGCAGTACTTC
J: TRBJ2-3; size: NA; V: TRBV7-8; D: NA; CDR3: CASSPVTSTDTQYF; DNA: TGTGCCAGCAGCCCCGTAACCAGCACAGATACGCAGTATTTT
J: TRBJ2-7; size: NA; V: TRBV10-3; D: NA; CDR3: CAISDGVAGSYEQYF; DNA: TGTGCCATCAGTGACGGAGTGGCGGGCTCCTACGAGCAGTACTTC
J: TRBJ1-2; size: NA; V: TRBV4-1; D: NA; CDR3: CASSQDTDYGYTF; DNA: TGCGCCAGCAGCCAAGATACGGACTATGGCTACACCTTC
J: TRBJ2-6; size: NA; V: TRBV7-3; D: TRBD2; CDR3: CASSPLPRLAGFGANVLTF; DNA: TGTGCCAGCAGCCCCCTTCCGCGACTAGCGGGGTTCGGGGCCAACGTCCTGACTTTC
J: TRBJ2-7; size: NA; V: TRBV6-1; D: NA; CDR3: CASRKRHPSYEQYF; DNA: TGTGCCAGCAGAAAGCGGCACCCCTCCTACGAGCAGTACTTC
J: TRBJ2-3; size: NA; V: TRBV18; D: TRBD1; CDR3: CASSPTDRGSADTQYF; DNA: TGTGCCAGCTCACCAACGGACAGGGGTTCTGCAGATACGCAGTATTTT
J: TRBJ1-1; size: NA; V: TRBV6-6; D: NA; CDR3: CASSTPGGIYTEAFF; DNA: TGTGCCAGCAGCACCCCCGGGGGGATTTACACTGAAGCTTTCTTT
J: TRBJ2-1; size: NA; V: TRBV9; D: NA; CDR3: CASSAGSSYNEQFF; DNA: TGTGCCAGCAGCGCCGGAAGCTCCTACAATGAGCAGTTCTTC
J: TRBJ2-2; size: NA; V: TRBV6-5; D: TRBD1; CDR3: CASSYRGRTGELFF; DNA: TGTGCCAGCAGTTACAGGGGGCGCACCGGGGAGCTGTTTTTT
J: TRBJ1-1; size: NA; V: TRBV27; D: NA; CDR3: CASSPGDNTEAFF; DNA: TGTGCCAGCAGTCCAGGGGATAACACTGAAGCTTTCTTT
J: TRBJ2-7; size: NA; V: TRBV4-3; D: NA; CDR3: CASSQEPGLSYEQYF; DNA: TGCGCCAGCAGCCAAGAGCCAGGGCTCTCCTACGAGCAGTACTTC
J: TRBJ1-4; size: NA; V: TRBV19; D: NA; CDR3: CASKPRTNDPQKLFF; DNA: TGTGCCAGTAAACCCAGGACGAACGACCCGCAAAAACTGTTTTTT
J: TRBJ2-3; size: NA; V: TRBV6-4; D: TRBD2; CDR3: CASSGLAGGPDTQYF; DNA: TGTGCCAGCAGTGGTCTAGCGGGGGGGCCAGATACGCAGTATTTT
J: TRBJ2-3; size: NA; V: TRBV27; D: NA; CDR3: CASSLSASTDTQYF; DNA: TGTGCCAGCAGTTTATCTGCTAGCACAGATACGCAGTATTTT